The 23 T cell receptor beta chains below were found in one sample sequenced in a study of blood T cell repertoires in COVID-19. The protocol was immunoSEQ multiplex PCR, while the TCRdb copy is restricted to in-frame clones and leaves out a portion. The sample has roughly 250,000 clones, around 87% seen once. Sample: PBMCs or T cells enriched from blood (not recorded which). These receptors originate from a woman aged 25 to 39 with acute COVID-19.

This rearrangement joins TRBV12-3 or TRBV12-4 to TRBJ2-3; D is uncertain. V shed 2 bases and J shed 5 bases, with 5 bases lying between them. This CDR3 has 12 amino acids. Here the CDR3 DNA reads TGTGCCAGCAGTTTAACCGGAGATACGCAGTATTTT. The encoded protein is CASSLTGDTQYF.

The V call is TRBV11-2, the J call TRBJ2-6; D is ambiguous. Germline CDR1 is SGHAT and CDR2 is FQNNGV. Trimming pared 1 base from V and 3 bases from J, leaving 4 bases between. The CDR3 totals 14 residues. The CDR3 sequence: CASSLVRGANVLTF. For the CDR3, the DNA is TGTGCCAGCAGCTTAGTCCGTGGGGCCAACGTCCTGACTTTC.

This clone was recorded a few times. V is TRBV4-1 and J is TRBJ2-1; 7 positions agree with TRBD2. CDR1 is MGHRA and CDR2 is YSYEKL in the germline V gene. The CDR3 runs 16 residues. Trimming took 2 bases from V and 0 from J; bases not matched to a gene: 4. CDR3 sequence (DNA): TGCGCCAGCAGCCAATTTTGGACTAGCTCCTACAATGAGCAGTTCTTC. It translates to CASSQFWTSSYNEQFF.

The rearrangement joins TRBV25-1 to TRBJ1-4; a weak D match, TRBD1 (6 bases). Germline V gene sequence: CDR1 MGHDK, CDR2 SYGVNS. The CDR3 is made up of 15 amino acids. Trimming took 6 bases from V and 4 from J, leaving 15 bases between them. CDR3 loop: CASSPGGAFNEKLFF. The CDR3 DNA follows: TGTGCCAGCAGCCCTGGGGGGGCGTTTAATGAAAAACTGTTTTTT.

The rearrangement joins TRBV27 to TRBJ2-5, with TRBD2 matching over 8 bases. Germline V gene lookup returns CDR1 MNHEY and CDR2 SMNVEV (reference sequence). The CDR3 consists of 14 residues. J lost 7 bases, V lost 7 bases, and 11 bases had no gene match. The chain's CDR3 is CASTASGGLGTQYF. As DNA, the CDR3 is TGTGCCAGCACCGCGAGCGGGGGCCTGGGGACCCAGTACTTC.

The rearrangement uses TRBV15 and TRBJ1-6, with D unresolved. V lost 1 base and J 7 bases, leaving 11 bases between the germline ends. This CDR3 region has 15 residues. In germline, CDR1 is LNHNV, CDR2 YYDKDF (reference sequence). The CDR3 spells CATSRVRGSNSPLHF. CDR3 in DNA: TGTGCCACCAGCAGAGTAAGAGGATCCAATTCACCCCTCCACTTT.

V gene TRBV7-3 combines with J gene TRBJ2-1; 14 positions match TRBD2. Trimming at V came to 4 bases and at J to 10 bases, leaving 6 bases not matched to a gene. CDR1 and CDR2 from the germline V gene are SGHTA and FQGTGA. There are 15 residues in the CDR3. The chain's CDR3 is CASSSGLAGAGEQFF. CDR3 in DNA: TGTGCCAGCAGCTCGGGACTAGCGGGGGCCGGGGAGCAGTTCTTC.

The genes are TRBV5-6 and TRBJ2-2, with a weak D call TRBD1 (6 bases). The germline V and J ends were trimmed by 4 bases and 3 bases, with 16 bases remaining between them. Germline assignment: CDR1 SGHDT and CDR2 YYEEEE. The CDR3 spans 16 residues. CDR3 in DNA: TGTGCCAGCAGCCGTGACCGGGACAAATACACCGGGGAGCTGTTTTTT. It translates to CASSRDRDKYTGELFF.

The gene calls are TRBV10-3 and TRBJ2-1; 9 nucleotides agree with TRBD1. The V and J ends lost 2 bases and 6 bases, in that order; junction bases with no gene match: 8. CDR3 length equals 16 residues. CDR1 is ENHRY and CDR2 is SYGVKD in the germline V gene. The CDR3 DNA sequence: TGTGCCATCAGTGAGGGGGGGACAGGGAGGGCCAATGAGCAGTTCTTC. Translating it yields CAISEGGTGRANEQFF.

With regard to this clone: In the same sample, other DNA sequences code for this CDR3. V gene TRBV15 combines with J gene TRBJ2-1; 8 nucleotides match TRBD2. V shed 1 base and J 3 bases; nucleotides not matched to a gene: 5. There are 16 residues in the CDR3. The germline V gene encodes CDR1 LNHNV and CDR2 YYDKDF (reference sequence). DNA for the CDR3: TGTGCCACCAGCAGAGGGACGGGAGGGAGCTACAATGAGCAGTTCTTC. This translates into CATSRGTGGSYNEQFF.

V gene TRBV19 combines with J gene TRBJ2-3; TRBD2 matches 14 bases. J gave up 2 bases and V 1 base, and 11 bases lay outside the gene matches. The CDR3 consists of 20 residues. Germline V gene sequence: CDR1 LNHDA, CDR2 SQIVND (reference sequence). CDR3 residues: CASSIGLTSGRAEPTDTQYF. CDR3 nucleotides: TGTGCCAGTAGTATAGGTTTGACTAGCGGGAGGGCAGAACCCACAGATACGCAGTATTTT.

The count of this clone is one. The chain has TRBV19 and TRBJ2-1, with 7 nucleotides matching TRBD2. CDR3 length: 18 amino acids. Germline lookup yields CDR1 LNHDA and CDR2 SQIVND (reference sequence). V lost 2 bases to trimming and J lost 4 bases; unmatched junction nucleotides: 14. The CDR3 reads CASSILPFAGVTYNEQFF. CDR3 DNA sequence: TGTGCCAGTAGTATACTCCCTTTCGCGGGAGTAACGTACAATGAGCAGTTCTTC.

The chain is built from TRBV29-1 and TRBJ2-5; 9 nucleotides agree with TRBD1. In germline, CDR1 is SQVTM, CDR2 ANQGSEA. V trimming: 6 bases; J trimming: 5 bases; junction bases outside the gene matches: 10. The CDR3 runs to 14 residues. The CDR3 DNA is TGCAGCGTGGGGGCCCGGGACAGGGAGGAGACCCAGTACTTC. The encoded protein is CSVGARDREETQYF.

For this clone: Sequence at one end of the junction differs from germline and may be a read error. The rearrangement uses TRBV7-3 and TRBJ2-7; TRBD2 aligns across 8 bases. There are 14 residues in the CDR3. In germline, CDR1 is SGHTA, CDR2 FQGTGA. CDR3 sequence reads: CASSLTSGPIEQYF. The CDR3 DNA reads TGTGCCAGCAGCCTAACTAGCGGCCCTATAGAGCAGTACTTC.

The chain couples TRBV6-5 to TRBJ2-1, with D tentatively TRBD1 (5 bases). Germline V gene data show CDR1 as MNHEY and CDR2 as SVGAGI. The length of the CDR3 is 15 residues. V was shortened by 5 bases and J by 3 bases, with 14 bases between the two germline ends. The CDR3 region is CASSIGHRDYNEQFF. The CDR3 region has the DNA TGTGCCAGCAGTATAGGACACCGCGACTACAATGAGCAGTTCTTC.

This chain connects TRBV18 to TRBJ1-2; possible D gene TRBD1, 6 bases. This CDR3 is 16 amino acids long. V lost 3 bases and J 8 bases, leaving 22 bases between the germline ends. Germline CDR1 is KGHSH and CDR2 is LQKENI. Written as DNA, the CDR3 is TGTGCCAGCTCACCTTCAGGGGCCACCCCTGTTGGCGGCTACACCTTC. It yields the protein CASSPSGATPVGGYTF.

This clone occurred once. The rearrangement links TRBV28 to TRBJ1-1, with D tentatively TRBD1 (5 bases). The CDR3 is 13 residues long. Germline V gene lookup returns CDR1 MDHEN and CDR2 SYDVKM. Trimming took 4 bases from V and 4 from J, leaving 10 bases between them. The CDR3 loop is CASSSEGPTEAFF. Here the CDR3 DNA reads TGTGCCAGCAGTTCGGAGGGGCCCACTGAAGCTTTCTTT.

In nucleotides, the CDR3 is TGTGCCAGCTCACCAATGGGGAGTAGCACTGAAGCTTTCTTT. Encoded protein: CASSPMGSSTEAFF. The chain links TRBV18 to TRBJ1-1; D uncertain. The CDR3 totals 14 residues. The germline CDR1 and CDR2 sequences are KGHSH and LQKENI. The germline V and J ends were trimmed by 2 bases and 4 bases, with 11 bases remaining between them.

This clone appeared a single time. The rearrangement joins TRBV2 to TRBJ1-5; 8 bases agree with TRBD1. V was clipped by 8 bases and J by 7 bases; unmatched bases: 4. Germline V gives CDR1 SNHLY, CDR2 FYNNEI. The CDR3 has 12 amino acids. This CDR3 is CASGDRPQPQHF. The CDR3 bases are TGTGCCAGCGGGGACAGGCCACAGCCCCAGCATTTT. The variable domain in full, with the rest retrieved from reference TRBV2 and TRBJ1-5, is EPEVTQTPSHQVTQMGQEVILRCVPISNHLYFYWYRQILGQKVEFLVSFYNNEISEKSEIFDDQFSVERPDGSNFTLKIRSTKLEDSAMYFCASGDRPQPQHFGDGTRLSIL.

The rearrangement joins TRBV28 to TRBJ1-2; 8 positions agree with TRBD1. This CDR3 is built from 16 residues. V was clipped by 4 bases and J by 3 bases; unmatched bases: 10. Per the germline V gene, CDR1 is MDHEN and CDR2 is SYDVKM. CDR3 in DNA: TGTGCCAGCAGTTCCTCGGGACAGGCGTATGACTATGGCTACACCTTC. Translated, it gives CASSSSGQAYDYGYTF.

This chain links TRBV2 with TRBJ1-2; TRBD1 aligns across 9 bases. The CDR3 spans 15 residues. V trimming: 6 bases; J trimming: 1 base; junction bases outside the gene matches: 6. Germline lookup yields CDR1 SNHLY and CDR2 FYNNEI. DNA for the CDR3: TGTGCCAGCAGGCCCCGGGACAGGGATAACTATGGCTACACCTTC. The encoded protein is CASRPRDRDNYGYTF.

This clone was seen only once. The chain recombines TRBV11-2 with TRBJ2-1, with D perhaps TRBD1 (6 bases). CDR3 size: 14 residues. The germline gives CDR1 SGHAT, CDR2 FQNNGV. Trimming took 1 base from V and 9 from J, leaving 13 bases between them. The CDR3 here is CASSLAPGVGEQFF. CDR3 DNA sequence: TGTGCCAGCAGCTTAGCCCCAGGGGTGGGTGAGCAGTTCTTC.

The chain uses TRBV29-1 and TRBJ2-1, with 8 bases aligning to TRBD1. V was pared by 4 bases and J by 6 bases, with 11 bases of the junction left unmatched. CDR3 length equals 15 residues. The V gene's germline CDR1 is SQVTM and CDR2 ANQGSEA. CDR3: CSVVTGGRTTNEQFF. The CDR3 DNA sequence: TGCAGCGTTGTCACAGGGGGAAGGACAACCAATGAGCAGTTCTTC.